The 24 T cell receptor beta chains listed next were all sequenced from one sample in a study of CD8 T cells in Susac syndrome. Random hexamers were used to reverse transcribe the RNA input (roughly 0.5 to 1 ug). TCRdb called the immunoSEQ multiplex PCR reads again in MiXCR, with one record for every CDR3 protein. The sample carries around 200,000 distinct CDR3 sequences, 92% recorded once. The specimen was CD8+ T cells from PBMCs. These receptors were collected from a human donor with multiple sclerosis.

The rearrangement uses TRBV7-8 and TRBJ2-5; 8 bases fit TRBD2. The germline gives CDR1 SGHVS, CDR2 FQNEAQ. The CDR3 is made up of 17 amino acids. V shed 2 bases, J shed 1 base, and the junction held 9 bases outside the gene matches. CDR3 DNA sequence: TGTGCCAGCAGCTTATTCCCAGCGGGAGCACTCCAAGAGACCCAGTACTTC. Its protein product is CASSLFPAGALQETQYF. Filled out from reference TRBV7-8 and TRBJ2-5, the complete variable domain reads GAGVSQSPRYKVAKRGQDVALRCDPISGHVSLFWYQQALGQGPEFLTYFQNEAQLDKSGLPSDRFFAERPEGSVSTLKIQRTQQEDSAVYLCASSLFPAGALQETQYFGPGTRLLVL.

This clonotype was observed a single time. The gene calls are TRBV4-3 and TRBJ2-1; D uncertain. Germline assignment: CDR1 LGHNA and CDR2 YSLEER. The V and J ends lost 1 base and 5 bases respectively, with 12 bases between them. CDR3 size: 15 residues. Written as DNA, the CDR3 is TGCGCCAGCAGCCAAGTCGCGCTAGGGCACAATGAGCAGTTCTTC. Its protein product is CASSQVALGHNEQFF.

This clonotype was picked up one time. This chain uses TRBV5-6 with TRBJ1-1; D possibly corresponds to TRBD1 (5 bases). The CDR3 runs to 12 residues. Deletions cut 3 bases from V and 6 bases from J, with 9 bases between. Germline V lookup: CDR1 SGHDT, CDR2 YYEEEE. The CDR3 DNA reads TGTGCCAGCAGCTCCGGGGGACCTGAAGCTTTCTTT. The encoded protein is CASSSGGPEAFF.

The rearrangement joins TRBV9 to TRBJ2-6, with D uncertain. The CDR3 consists of 14 residues. Trimming removed 6 bases from V and 0 bases from J, with 7 bases in between. Germline CDR1 reads SGDLS; CDR2 reads YYNGEE. The CDR3 nucleotides read TGTGCCAGCATGCCCCACTCTGGGGCCAACGTCCTGACTTTC. This gives the protein CASMPHSGANVLTF.

This chain joins TRBV5-6 and TRBJ2-2; 10 bases map to TRBD2. The V segment lost 8 bases and the J segment 2 bases; nucleotides outside the gene matches: 6. The CDR3 has 15 residues. The germline V gene encodes CDR1 SGHDT and CDR2 YYEEEE. In nucleotides, the CDR3 is TGTGCCAGTAGGGGACTAGCGACAAACACCGGGGAGCTGTTTTTT. Its protein product is CASRGLATNTGELFF.

The V call is TRBV13, the J call TRBJ2-3; 7 bases line up with TRBD1. CDR3 size: 13 residues. Germline loops: CDR1 PRHDT, CDR2 FYEKMQ (reference sequence). With 4 bases clipped from V and 4 bases from J, the junction kept 2 bases outside the gene matches. CDR3 region: CASSSTGSDTQYF. Here the CDR3 DNA reads TGTGCCAGCAGCTCGACAGGGTCAGATACGCAGTATTTT.

The chain recombines TRBV7-9 with TRBJ2-7; D perhaps matches TRBD1 (5 bases). The V gene lost 5 bases and the J gene lost 6 bases, with 17 bases spanning the gap. CDR3 length: 14 residues. Germline assignment: CDR1 SEHNR and CDR2 FQNEAQ (reference sequence). The CDR3 sequence: CASSPRADRFEQYF. CDR3 sequence (DNA): TGTGCCAGCAGCCCCAGGGCCGACAGATTCGAGCAGTACTTC. Full variable domain (outside the CDR3, taken from reference TRBV7-9 and TRBJ2-7): DTGVSQNPRHKITKRGQNVTFRCDPISEHNRLYWYRQTLGQGPEFLTYFQNEAQLEKSRLLSDRFSAERPKGSFSTLEIQRTEQGDSAMYLCASSPRADRFEQYFGPGTRLTVT.

The chain uses TRBV29-1 and TRBJ2-7, with 10 nucleotides matching TRBD2. With 6 bases clipped from V and 2 bases from J, the junction kept 10 bases outside the gene matches. The CDR3 has 15 amino acids. In germline, CDR1 is SQVTM, CDR2 ANQGSEA. The CDR3 protein is CSVELLAGPTYEQYF. CDR3 nucleotides: TGCAGCGTGGAATTACTAGCGGGACCCACCTACGAGCAGTACTTC.

This chain uses TRBV7-9 with TRBJ1-1; 7 bases line up with TRBD1. The trim removed 4 bases at V and 8 bases at J, leaving 13 bases unmatched. CDR3 length: 15 amino acids. Germline V gene sequence: CDR1 SEHNR, CDR2 FQNEAQ (reference sequence). Written as DNA, the CDR3 is TGTGCCAGCAGCTACACGACAGGGTTAGCACTCGAAGCTTTCTTT. The encoded protein is CASSYTTGLALEAFF.

The chain combines TRBV19 with TRBJ2-1; TRBD2 might be the D (5 bases). The CDR3 sequence is 16 residues long. Germline loops: CDR1 LNHDA, CDR2 SQIVND (reference sequence). V dropped 0 bases and J dropped 0 bases, with 9 bases sitting between them. The CDR3 sequence is CASSIDASSSYNEQFF. The CDR3 bases are TGTGCCAGTAGTATAGACGCTAGCAGCTCCTACAATGAGCAGTTCTTC.

V gene TRBV19 combines with J gene TRBJ1-1, with D possibly TRBD1 on 5 matching bases. Germline assignment: CDR1 LNHDA and CDR2 SQIVND (reference sequence). The CDR3 runs 15 residues. Trimming removed 7 bases from V and 3 bases from J, with 18 bases in between. The CDR3 loop reads CASNTPGMLDTEAFF. CDR3 coding DNA: TGTGCCAGTAATACTCCAGGGATGCTAGACACTGAAGCTTTCTTT.

This chain joins TRBV27 and TRBJ2-1; 15 nucleotides agree with TRBD2. The V gene's germline CDR1 is MNHEY and CDR2 SMNVEV (reference sequence). Unmatched junction bases numbered 11, after V lost 6 bases and J lost 14 bases. CDR3 size: 15 residues. The CDR3 reads CASRLGLAGGPREFF. The CDR3 DNA follows: TGTGCCAGCAGGTTGGGACTAGCGGGGGGCCCAAGGGAGTTCTTC.

This sequence joins TRBV19 and TRBJ1-2; D unresolved. Trimming left V 7 bases short and J 4 bases short, with 13 bases between. The CDR3 is 13 residues long. From germline, CDR1 is LNHDA and CDR2 SQIVND (reference sequence). The chain's CDR3 is CASTDRRAYGYTF. CDR3 nucleotides: TGTGCCAGTACCGACCGGAGGGCCTATGGCTACACCTTC.

The rearrangement uses TRBV7-9 and TRBJ2-3, with 9 bases aligning to TRBD1. Germline trimming cut 4 bases from V and 3 bases from J; bases unmatched to any gene: 8. Germline V CDR1 and CDR2: SEHNR, FQNEAQ (reference sequence). This CDR3 is 16 amino acids long. The CDR3 nucleotides are TGTGCCAGCAGCTCGACCACAGGGGGCATAACAGATACGCAGTATTTT. Amino acid sequence: CASSSTTGGITDTQYF. Full variable domain (remainder filled in from reference TRBV7-9 and TRBJ2-3): DTGVSQNPRHKITKRGQNVTFRCDPISEHNRLYWYRQTLGQGPEFLTYFQNEAQLEKSRLLSDRFSAERPKGSFSTLEIQRTEQGDSAMYLCASSSTTGGITDTQYFGPGTRLTVL.

The genes are TRBV27 and TRBJ2-1, with no clear D. V lost 4 bases and J 5 bases, leaving 6 bases between the germline ends. Per the germline V gene, CDR1 is MNHEY and CDR2 is SMNVEV (reference sequence). CDR3 length: 12 residues. CDR3 coding DNA: TGTGCCAGCAGTTACACCCACAATGAGCAGTTCTTC. Amino acids: CASSYTHNEQFF.

The V gene is TRBV12-3 or TRBV12-4, the J gene TRBJ1-2; tentative D call: TRBD1 (5 bases). The ends were cut back, 4 bases at V and 3 bases at J, with 15 bases in the middle. This CDR3 is 15 amino acids long. In DNA, the CDR3 is TGTGCCAGCAGTTATGAGGAAGAAGGGGACTATGGCTACACCTTC. Amino acids: CASSYEEEGDYGYTF.

The rearrangement joins TRBV19 to TRBJ1-1; TRBD1 agrees at 7 bases. J lost 6 bases, V lost 7 bases, and 11 bases had no gene match. This CDR3 is 14 amino acids long. In germline, CDR1 is LNHDA, CDR2 SQIVND (reference sequence). The CDR3 DNA reads TGTGCCAGTACCCTTGGACAGGATCTAGCTGAAGCTTTCTTT. Its translation: CASTLGQDLAEAFF.

The V call is TRBV7-9, the J call TRBJ2-1; D is possibly TRBD1 (6 bases). CDR3 length equals 18 residues. CDR1 is SEHNR, CDR2 FQNEAQ, per germline (reference sequence). V lost 1 base and J lost 12, with 28 bases in between. CDR3 amino acids: CASSLGIGGLFDRRGQFF. DNA of the CDR3: TGTGCCAGCAGCTTAGGGATTGGGGGTTTATTTGATCGCAGGGGGCAGTTCTTC.

This chain connects TRBV4-1 to TRBJ2-7; D is undetermined. Germline V gene lookup returns CDR1 MGHRA and CDR2 YSYEKL. With 5 bases removed from V and 6 bases from J, the gap between germline ends came to 14 bases. CDR3 length: 13 residues. The CDR3 reads CASSARRGSEQYF. CDR3 DNA sequence: TGCGCCAGCAGCGCAAGACGAGGCTCCGAGCAGTACTTC.

The chain joins TRBV5-1 to TRBJ2-7; no clear D. CDR1 SGHRS and CDR2 YFSETQ come from the germline V gene. V lost 4 bases and J lost 2, with 16 bases in between. The CDR3 has 15 amino acids. In nucleotides, the CDR3 is TGCGCCAGCAGCCTCAGCGACTTAAACCCCTACGAGCAGTACTTC. Its translation is CASSLSDLNPYEQYF.

The V call is TRBV12-3 or TRBV12-4, the J call TRBJ1-1, with 7 bases identical to TRBD1. V was pared by 4 bases and J by 7 bases, with 12 bases of the junction left unmatched. This CDR3 spans 15 amino acids. CDR3 protein: CASSSLGGTDSEAFF. DNA for the CDR3: TGTGCCAGCAGTTCCCTCGGGGGGACAGATAGTGAAGCTTTCTTT.

This chain connects TRBV6-1 to TRBJ2-7; either TRBD1 or TRBD2 may fit D (5 bases each). CDR3 length equals 15 residues. Between the trimmed V and J ends, which lost 2 bases and 3 bases, there was a span of 14 bases. Looked up from germline, CDR1 is MNHNS and CDR2 is SASEGT. CDR3 protein: CASSEQNGGGYEQYF. The CDR3 DNA reads as TGTGCCAGCAGTGAACAGAACGGTGGGGGCTACGAGCAGTACTTC.

The genes are TRBV5-1 and TRBJ2-5; TRBD2 aligns across 8 bases. With V trimmed by 0 bases and J by 4 bases, 8 bases remained unmatched. The CDR3 covers 16 residues. Germline CDR1 and CDR2: SGHRS and YFSETQ. The CDR3 nucleotides read TGCGCCAGCAGCTTGGGGGGACTAGGGGACCGAGAGACCCAGTACTTC. As protein: CASSLGGLGDRETQYF.

The chain joins TRBV7-9 to TRBJ1-2, with 7 bases that match TRBD1. This CDR3 region has 15 residues. V dropped 5 bases and J dropped 8; count of bases not matched to a gene: 14. Germline CDR1 is SEHNR and CDR2 is FQNEAQ (reference sequence). CDR3 bases: TGTGCCAGCAGCCTACCGCCGGGACAGAGTTCAGGCTACACCTTC. It codes for CASSLPPGQSSGYTF.